A single T cell receptor (beta chain) is shown here with its context. Its matching antigen is unknown. Clones were read by immunoSEQ multiplex PCR, and TCRdb kept only the in-frame ones, dropping some. In the table there are 6,000 to 8,000 clones, approximately 71% of which are singletons. This sample was taken from a study of tumor-infiltrating lymphocytes in localized non-small cell lung cancer. Whole-study context: Each patient gave resected tumor and non-adjacent uninvolved lung tissue.

Study-level points and caveats: Immunotypes IM1 and IM2 had similar TCR-derived T-cell fractions. Tumor T-cell fraction from TCR sequencing was not associated with recurrence-free survival (p = 0.61). TCRbeta sequencing showed higher T cell infiltration in tumors than uninvolved lung.

This sequence originates from a human donor with non-small cell lung cancer. The sequenced sample consisted of lung tumor tissue.

CDR3 protein: CATASVMYTEAFF. The DNA of the CDR3 is TGTGCCACCGCATCAGTGATGTACACTGAAGCTTTCTTT. The chain combines TRBV15 with TRBJ1-1; D gene ambiguous. The V end was cut by 8 bases, the J end by 3 bases, with 13 bases between. CDR1 LNHNV and CDR2 YYDKDF come from the germline V gene (reference sequence). This CDR3 is 13 amino acids long.